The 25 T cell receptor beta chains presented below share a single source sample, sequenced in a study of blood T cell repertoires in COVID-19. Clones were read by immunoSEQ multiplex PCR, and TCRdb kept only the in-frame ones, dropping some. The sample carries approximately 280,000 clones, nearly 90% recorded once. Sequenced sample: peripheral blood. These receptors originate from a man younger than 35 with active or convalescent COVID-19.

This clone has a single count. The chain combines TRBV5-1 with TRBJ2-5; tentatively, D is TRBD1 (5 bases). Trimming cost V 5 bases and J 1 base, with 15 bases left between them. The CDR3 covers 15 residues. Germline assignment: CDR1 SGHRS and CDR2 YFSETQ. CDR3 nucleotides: TGCGCCAGCAGTTTGACAGTATACTTCCAAGAGACCCAGTACTTC. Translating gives CASSLTVYFQETQYF.

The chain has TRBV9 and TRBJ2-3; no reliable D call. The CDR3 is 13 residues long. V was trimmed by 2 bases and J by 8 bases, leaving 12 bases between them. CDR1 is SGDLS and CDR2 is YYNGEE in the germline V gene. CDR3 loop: CASSVSDKGTQYF. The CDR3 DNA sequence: TGTGCCAGCAGCGTCAGTGACAAAGGTACGCAGTATTTT.

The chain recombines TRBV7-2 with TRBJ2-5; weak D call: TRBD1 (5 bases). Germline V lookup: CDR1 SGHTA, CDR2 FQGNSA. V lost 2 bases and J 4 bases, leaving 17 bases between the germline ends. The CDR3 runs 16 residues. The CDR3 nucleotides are TGTGCCAGCAGCTTAAAGGCAGGGCTTGTTCCAGAGACCCAGTACTTC. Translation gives CASSLKAGLVPETQYF. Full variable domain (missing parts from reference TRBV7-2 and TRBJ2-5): GAGVSQSPSNKVTEKGKDVELRCDPISGHTALYWYRQSLGQGLEFLIYFQGNSAPDKSGLPSDRFSAERTGGSVSTLTIQRTQQEDSAVYLCASSLKAGLVPETQYFGPGTRLLVL.

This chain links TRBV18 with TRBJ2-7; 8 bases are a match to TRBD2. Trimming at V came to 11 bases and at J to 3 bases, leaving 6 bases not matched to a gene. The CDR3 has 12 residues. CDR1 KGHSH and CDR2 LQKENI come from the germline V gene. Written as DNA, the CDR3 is TGTGCCTCGAGCGGGGGAGGCTACGAGCAGTACTTC. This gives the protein CASSGGGYEQYF.

CDR3 DNA: TGCGCCAGCAGCTTGGAGGGGGATACGCAGTATTTT. Its translation is CASSLEGDTQYF. The genes are TRBV5-1 and TRBJ2-3, with D perhaps matching TRBD1 (5 bases). This CDR3 has 12 residues. The germline CDR1 and CDR2 sequences are SGHRS and YFSETQ. Trimming removed 0 bases at V and 6 bases at J, with 5 bases between.

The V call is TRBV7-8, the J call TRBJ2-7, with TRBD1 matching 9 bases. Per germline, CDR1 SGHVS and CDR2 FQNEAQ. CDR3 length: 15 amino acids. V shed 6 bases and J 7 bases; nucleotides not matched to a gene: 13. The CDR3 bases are TGTGCCAGCAGAGATCCCGGGACAGGGAGTTGGGAGCAGTACTTC. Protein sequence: CASRDPGTGSWEQYF.

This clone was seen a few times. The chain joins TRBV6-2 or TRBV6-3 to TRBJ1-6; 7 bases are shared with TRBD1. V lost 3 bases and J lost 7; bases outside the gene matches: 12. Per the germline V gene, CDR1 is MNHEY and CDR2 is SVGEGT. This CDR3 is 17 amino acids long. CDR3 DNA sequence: TGTGCCAGCAGTTATCAAAACGGGGACAGACTGAATTCACCCCTCCACTTT. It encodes CASSYQNGDRLNSPLHF.

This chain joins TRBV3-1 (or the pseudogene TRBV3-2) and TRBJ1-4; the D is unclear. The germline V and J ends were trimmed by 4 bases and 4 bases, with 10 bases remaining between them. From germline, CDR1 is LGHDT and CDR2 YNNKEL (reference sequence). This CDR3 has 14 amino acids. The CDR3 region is CASSPGSDNEKLFF. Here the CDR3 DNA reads TGTGCCAGCAGCCCCGGGAGCGATAATGAAAAACTGTTTTTT.

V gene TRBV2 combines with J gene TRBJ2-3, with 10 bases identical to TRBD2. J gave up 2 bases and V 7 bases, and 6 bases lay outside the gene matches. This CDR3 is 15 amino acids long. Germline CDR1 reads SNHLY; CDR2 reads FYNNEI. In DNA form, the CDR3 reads TGTGCCAGCACTCAAGGACTAGCGGCCACAGATACGCAGTATTTT. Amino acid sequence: CASTQGLAATDTQYF.

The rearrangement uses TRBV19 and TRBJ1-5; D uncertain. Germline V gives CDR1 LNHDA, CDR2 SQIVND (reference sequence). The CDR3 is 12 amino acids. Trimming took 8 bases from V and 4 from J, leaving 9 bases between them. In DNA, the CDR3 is TGTGCCAGTGAGCTCGGGAATCAGCCCCAGCATTTT. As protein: CASELGNQPQHF.

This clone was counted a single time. The CDR3 region is CASSVGSGNEKLFF. The CDR3 coding sequence is TGTGCCAGCAGCGTAGGCTCGGGTAATGAAAAACTGTTTTTT. The gene calls are TRBV9 and TRBJ1-4; D unresolved. In germline, CDR1 is SGDLS, CDR2 YYNGEE. The CDR3 runs 14 residues. V was cut by 0 bases and J by 4 bases, with 7 bases left in between.

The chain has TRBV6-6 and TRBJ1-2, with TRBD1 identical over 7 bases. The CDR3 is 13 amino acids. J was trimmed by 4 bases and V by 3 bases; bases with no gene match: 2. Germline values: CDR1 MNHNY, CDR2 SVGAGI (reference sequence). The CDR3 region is CASSYGDSYGYTF. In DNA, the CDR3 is TGTGCCAGCAGTTATGGGGACAGCTATGGCTACACCTTC.

The CDR3 DNA sequence: TGCACCAGCAGCCTTGGCTCCCTTGCGCAGTATTTT. Translated, it gives CTSSLGSLAQYF. V and J are TRBV1 and TRBJ2-3; no DNA check was done on the table's D call, TRBD1. TRBV1 is deemed a pseudogene. The CDR3 sequence is 12 residues long.

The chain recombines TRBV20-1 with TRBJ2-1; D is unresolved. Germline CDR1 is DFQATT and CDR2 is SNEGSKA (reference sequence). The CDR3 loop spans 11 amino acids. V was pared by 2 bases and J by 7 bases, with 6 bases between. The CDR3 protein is CSARQWNEQFF. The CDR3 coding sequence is TGCAGTGCTAGACAGTGGAATGAGCAGTTCTTC.

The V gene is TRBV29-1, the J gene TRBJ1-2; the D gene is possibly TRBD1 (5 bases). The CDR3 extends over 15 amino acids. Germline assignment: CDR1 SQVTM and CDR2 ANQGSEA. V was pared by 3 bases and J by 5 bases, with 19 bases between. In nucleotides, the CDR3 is TGCAGCGTTGATGGTTTCCGGACGGGGGATTATGGCTACACCTTC. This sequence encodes CSVDGFRTGDYGYTF.

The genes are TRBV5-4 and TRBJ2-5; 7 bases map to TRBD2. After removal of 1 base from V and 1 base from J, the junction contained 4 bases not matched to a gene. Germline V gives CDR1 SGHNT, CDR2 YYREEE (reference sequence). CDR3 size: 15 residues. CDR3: CASSLSGAAQETQYF. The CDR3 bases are TGTGCCAGCAGCTTGAGCGGGGCAGCCCAAGAGACCCAGTACTTC. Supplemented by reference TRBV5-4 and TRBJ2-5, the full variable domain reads ETGVTQSPTHLIKTRGQQVTLRCSSQSGHNTVSWYQQALGQGPQFIFQYYREEENGRGNFPPRFSGLQFPNYSSELNVNALELDDSALYLCASSLSGAAQETQYFGPGTRLLVL.

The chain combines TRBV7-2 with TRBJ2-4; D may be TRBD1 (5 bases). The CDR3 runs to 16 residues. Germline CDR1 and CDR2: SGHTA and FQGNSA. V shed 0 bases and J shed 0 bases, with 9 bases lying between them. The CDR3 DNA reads TGTGCCAGCAGCTTAGCCAGGGCTCTAGCCAAAAACATTCAGTACTTC. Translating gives CASSLARALAKNIQYF.

The CDR3 DNA follows: TGTGCCAGCGGATATCAGGGCAGTCCGGGGGAATATGGCAATCAGCCCCAGCATTTT. Protein: CASGYQGSPGEYGNQPQHF. The chain joins TRBV2 to TRBJ1-5; D might be TRBD1 (5 bases). Germline V CDR1 and CDR2: SNHLY, FYNNEI. CDR3 length: 19 amino acids. Trimming took off 8 bases at V and 2 bases at J, with 28 bases between the two ends.

The CDR3 reads CASSPIGSESSGNTIYF. Here the CDR3 DNA reads TGTGCCAGCTCACCAATCGGCAGCGAAAGCTCTGGAAACACCATATATTTT. The chain links TRBV18 to TRBJ1-3, with D uncertain. The CDR3 length is 17 residues. Germline V gene sequence: CDR1 KGHSH, CDR2 LQKENI. Trimming shortened V by 2 bases and J by 0 bases, and 14 bases separated the two germline ends.

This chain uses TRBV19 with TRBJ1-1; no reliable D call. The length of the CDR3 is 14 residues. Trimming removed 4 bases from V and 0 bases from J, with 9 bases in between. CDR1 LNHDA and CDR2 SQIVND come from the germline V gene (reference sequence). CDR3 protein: CASSTEQMNTEAFF. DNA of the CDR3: TGTGCCAGTAGTACCGAACAGATGAACACTGAAGCTTTCTTT.

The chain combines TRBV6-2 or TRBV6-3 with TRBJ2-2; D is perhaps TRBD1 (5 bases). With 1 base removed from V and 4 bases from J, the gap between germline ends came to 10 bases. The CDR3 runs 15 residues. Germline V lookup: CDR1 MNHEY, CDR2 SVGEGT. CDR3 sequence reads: CASSYYSGSTGELFF. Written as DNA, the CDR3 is TGTGCCAGCAGTTACTACTCAGGGTCCACCGGGGAGCTGTTTTTT.

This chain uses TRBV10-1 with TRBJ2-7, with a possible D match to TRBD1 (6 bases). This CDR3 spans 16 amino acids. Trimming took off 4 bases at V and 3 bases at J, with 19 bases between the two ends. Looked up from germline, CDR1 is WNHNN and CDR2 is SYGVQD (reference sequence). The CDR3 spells CASSGGGETGVYEQYF. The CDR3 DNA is TGCGCCAGCAGTGGGGGCGGCGAGACAGGCGTCTACGAGCAGTACTTC.

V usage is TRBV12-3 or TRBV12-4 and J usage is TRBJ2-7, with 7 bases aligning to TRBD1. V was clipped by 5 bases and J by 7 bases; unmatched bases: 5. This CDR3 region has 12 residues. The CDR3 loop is CASSPGQVEQYF. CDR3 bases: TGTGCCAGCAGTCCCGGACAGGTGGAGCAGTACTTC.

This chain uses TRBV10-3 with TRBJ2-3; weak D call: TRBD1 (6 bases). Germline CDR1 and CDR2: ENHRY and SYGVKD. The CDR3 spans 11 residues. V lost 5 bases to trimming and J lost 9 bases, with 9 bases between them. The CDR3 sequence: CAISQQGTQYF. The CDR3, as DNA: TGTGCCATCAGTCAACAGGGCACGCAGTATTTT.

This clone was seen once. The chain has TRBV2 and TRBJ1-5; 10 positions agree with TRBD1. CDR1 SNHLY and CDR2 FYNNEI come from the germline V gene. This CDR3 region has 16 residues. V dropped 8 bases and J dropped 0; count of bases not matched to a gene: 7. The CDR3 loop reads CASARDRGRSNQPQHF. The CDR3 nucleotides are TGTGCCAGCGCCCGGGACAGGGGTCGTAGCAATCAGCCCCAGCATTTT.